This T cell receptor (beta chain) was observed in a study of T-cell reconstitution after alpha-beta-depleted transplantation in children. There are many counts of this clonotype. This sample's TCRbeta library carried unique molecular identifier barcodes. TCRdb re-derived calls from the PCR reads in MiXCR, one entry per CDR3 protein. This table has some 200,000 distinct CDR3 sequences, 7% to 9% appearing once. Losses at the gene ends were 3 bases for V and 6 bases for J; bases not matched to a gene: 8. The CDR3 runs to 15 residues. Germline values: CDR1 SGHTA, CDR2 FQGNSA. This chain joins TRBV7-2 and TRBJ1-5; TRBD1 matches 7 bases. The sample in question was PBMCs, mostly from graft donor cells, obtained 360 days after TCRalphabeta/CD19-depleted stem cell transplant. This clonotype originated in a male patient under 10 years old who had a stem cell transplant for acute myeloid leukemia, so the T cells may come from the graft donor. The CDR3 sequence: CASSFKGGGGQPQHF. CDR3 nucleotide sequence: TGTGCCAGCAGCTTTAAAGGGGGCGGGGGTCAGCCCCAGCATTTT.